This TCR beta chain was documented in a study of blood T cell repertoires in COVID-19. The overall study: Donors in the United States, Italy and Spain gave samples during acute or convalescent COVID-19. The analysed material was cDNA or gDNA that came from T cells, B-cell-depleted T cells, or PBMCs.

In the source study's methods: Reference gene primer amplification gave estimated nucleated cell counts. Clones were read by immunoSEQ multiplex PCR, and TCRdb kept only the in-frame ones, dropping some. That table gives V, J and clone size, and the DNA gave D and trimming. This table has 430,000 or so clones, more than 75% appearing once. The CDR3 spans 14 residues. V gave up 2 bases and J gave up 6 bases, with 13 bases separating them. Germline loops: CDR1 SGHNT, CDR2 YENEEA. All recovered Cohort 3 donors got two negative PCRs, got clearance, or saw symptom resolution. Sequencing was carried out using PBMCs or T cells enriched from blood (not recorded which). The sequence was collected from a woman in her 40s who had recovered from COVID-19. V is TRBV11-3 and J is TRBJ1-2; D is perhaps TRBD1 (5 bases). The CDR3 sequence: CASSLRRGSDGYTF. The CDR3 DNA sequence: TGTGCCAGCAGCTTAAGAAGGGGAAGTGATGGCTACACCTTC.